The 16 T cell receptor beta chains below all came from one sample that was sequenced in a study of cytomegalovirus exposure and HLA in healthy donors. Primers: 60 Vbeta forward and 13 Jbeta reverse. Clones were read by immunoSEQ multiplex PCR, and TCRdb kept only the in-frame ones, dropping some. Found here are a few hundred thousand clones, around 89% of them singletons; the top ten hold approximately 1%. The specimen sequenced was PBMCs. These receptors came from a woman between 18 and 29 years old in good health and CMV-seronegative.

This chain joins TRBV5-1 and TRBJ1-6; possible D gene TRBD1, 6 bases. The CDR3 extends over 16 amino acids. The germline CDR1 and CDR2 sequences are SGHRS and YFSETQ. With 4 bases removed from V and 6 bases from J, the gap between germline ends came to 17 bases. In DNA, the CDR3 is TGCGCCAGCAGCCCACAGGGCGAGGTCGCTAATTCACCCCTCCACTTT. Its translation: CASSPQGEVANSPLHF.

In DNA form, the CDR3 reads TGTGCCAGCAGTTTAGTCGGGACTCCCGGAGAGGGCTACACCTTC. Protein: CASSLVGTPGEGYTF. This sequence joins TRBV27 and TRBJ1-2; maybe TRBD1 (5 bases). The CDR3 runs 15 residues. Germline CDR1 and CDR2: MNHEY and SMNVEV (reference sequence). V gave up 2 bases and J gave up 8 bases, with 18 bases separating them.

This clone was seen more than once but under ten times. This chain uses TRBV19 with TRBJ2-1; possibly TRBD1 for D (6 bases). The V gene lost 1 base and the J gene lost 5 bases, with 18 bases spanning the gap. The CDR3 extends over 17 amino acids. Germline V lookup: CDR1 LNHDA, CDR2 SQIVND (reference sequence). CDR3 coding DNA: TGTGCCAGTAGTATAGGGTATGGGGGCAGGGCCCACAATGAGCAGTTCTTC. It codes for CASSIGYGGRAHNEQFF.

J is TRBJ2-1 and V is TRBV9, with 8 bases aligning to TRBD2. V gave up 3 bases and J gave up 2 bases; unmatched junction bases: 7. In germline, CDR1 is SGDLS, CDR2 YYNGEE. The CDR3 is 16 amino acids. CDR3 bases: TGTGCCAGCAGCGAAACAAGCGGGGGCCCCTACAATGAGCAGTTCTTC. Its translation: CASSETSGGPYNEQFF.

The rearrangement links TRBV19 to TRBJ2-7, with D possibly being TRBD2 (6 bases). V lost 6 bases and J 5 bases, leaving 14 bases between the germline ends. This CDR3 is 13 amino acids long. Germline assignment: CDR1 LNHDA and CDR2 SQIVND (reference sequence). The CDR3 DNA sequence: TGTGCCAGTAGGAACGGAGGGTCCCACGAGCAGTACTTC. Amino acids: CASRNGGSHEQYF.

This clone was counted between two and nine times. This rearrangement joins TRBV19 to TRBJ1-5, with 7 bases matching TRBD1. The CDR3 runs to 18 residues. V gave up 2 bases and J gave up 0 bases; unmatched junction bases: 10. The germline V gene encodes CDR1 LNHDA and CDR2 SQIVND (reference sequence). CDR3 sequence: CASSITGQHKYSNQPQHF. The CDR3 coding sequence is TGTGCCAGTAGTATAACGGGACAGCACAAGTATAGCAATCAGCCCCAGCATTTT.

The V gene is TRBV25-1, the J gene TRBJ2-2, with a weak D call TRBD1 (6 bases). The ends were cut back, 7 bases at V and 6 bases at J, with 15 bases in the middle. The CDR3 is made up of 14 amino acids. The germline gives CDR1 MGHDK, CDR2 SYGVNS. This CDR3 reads CASIGQGHAGELFF. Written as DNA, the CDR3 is TGTGCCAGCATTGGGCAGGGGCACGCCGGGGAGCTGTTTTTT.

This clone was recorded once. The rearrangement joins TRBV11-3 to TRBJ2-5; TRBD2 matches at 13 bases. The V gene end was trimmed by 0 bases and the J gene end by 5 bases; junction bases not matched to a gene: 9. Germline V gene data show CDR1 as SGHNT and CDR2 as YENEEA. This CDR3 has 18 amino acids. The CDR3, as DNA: TGTGCCAGCAGCTTAGAACTAGCGGGAGGGCCTGTGGAGGAGACCCAGTACTTC. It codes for CASSLELAGGPVEETQYF.

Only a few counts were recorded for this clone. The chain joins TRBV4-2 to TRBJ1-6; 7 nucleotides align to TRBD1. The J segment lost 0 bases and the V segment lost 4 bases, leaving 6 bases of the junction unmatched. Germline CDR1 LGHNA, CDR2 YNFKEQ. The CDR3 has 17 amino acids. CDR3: CASSPQGDSSYNSPLHF. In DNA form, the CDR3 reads TGTGCCAGCAGCCCGCAAGGGGACAGCTCCTATAATTCACCCCTCCACTTT.

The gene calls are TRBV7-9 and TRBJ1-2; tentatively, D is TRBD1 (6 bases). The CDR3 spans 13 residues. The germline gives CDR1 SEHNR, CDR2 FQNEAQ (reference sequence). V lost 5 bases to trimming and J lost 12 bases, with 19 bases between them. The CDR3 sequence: CASSPLPDRGDTF. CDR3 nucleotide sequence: TGTGCCAGCAGCCCCCTTCCGGACAGAGGAGACACCTTC.

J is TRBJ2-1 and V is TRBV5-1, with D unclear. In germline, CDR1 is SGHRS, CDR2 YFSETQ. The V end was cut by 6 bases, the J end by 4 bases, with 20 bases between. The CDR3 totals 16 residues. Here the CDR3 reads CASNLLGAEAYNEQFF. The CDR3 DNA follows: TGCGCCAGCAACTTATTGGGCGCAGAAGCTTACAATGAGCAGTTCTTC.

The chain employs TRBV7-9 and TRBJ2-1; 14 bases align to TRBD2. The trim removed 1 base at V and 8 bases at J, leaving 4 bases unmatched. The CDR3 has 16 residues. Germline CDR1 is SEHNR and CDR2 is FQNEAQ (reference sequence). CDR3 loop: CASSLGTSGRTDEQFF. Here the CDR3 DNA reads TGTGCCAGCAGCTTAGGGACTAGCGGGAGGACGGATGAGCAGTTCTTC.

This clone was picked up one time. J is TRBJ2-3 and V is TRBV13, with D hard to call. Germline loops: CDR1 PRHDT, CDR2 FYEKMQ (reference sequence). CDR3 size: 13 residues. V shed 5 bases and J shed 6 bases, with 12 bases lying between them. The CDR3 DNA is TGTGCCAGCAGCCAGTACAAGAGGGATACGCAGTATTTT. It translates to CASSQYKRDTQYF.

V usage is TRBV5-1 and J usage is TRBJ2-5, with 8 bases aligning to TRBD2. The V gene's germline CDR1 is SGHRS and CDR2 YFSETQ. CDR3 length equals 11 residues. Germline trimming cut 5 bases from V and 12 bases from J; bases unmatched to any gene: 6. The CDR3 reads CASRAGAHKYF. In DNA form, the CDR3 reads TGCGCCAGCAGAGCGGGGGCCCATAAGTACTTC.

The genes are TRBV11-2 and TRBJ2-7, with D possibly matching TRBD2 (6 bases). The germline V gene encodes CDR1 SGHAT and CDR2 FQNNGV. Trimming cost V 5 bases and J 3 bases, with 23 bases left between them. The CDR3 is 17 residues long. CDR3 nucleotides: TGTGCCAGCAGCCGATCCCTGTGGAGGGAGGTGGGCTACGAGCAGTACTTC. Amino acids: CASSRSLWREVGYEQYF.

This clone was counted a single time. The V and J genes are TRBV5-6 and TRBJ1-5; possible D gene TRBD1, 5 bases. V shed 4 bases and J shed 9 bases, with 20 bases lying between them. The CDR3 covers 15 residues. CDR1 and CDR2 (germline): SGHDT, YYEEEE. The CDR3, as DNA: TGTGCCAGCAGCACCTGGGGCTTCTCTATGCGGCCCCAGCATTTT. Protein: CASSTWGFSMRPQHF.